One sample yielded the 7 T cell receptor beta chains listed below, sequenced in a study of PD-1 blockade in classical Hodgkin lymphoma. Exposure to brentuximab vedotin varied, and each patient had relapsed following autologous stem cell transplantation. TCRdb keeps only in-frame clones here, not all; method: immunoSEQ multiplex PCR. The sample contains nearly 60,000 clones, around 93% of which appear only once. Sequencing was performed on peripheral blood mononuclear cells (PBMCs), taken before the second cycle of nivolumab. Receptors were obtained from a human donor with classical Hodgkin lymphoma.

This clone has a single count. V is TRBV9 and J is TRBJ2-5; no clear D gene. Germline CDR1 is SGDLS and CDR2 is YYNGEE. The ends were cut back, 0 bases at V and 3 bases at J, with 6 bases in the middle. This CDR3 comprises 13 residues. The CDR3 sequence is CASSVVGKETQYF. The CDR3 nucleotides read TGTGCCAGCAGCGTAGTAGGGAAAGAGACCCAGTACTTC.

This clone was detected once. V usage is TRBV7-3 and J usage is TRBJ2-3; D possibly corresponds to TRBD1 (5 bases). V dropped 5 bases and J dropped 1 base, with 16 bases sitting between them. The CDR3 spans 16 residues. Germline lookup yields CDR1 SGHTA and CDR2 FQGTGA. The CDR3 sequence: CASSRFGQGRTDTQYF. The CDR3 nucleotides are TGTGCCAGCAGCCGGTTTGGGCAGGGTCGCACAGATACGCAGTATTTT.

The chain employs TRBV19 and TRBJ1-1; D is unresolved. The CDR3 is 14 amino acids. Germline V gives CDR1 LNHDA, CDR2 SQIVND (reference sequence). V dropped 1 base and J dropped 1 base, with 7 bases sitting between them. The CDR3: CASSIGGGNTEAFF. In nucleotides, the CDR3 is TGTGCCAGTAGTATAGGAGGAGGGAACACTGAAGCTTTCTTT.

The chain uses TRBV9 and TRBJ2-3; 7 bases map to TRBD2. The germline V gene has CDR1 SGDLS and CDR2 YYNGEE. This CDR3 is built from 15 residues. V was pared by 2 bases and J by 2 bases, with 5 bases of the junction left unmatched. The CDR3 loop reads CASSVVGGFTDTQYF. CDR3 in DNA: TGTGCCAGCAGCGTGGTGGGGGGGTTCACAGATACGCAGTATTTT.

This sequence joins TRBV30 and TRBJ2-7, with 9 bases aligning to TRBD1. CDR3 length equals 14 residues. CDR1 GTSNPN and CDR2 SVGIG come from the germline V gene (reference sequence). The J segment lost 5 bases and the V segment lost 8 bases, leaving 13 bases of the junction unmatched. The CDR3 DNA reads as TGTGCCCGGACCTGGCGGGACAGGGAGAACGAGCAGTACTTC. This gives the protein CARTWRDRENEQYF.

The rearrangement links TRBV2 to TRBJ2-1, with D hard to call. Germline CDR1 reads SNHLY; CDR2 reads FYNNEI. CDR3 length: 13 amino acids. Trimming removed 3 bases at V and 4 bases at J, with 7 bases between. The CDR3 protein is CASSDARYNEQFF. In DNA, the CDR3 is TGTGCCAGCAGTGACGCCAGGTACAATGAGCAGTTCTTC.

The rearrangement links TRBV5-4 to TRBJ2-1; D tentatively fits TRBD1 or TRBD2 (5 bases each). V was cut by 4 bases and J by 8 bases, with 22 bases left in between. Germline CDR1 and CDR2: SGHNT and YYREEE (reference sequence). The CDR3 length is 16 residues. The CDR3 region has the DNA TGTGCCAGCAGCCACCCCCGGGGCGCCGACCCCGATGAGCAGTTCTTC. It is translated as CASSHPRGADPDEQFF. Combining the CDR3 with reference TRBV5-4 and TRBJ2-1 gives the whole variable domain ETGVTQSPTHLIKTRGQQVTLRCSSQSGHNTVSWYQQALGQGPQFIFQYYREEENGRGNFPPRFSGLQFPNYSSELNVNALELDDSALYLCASSHPRGADPDEQFFGPGTRLTVL.